A single sample gave rise to the 23 T cell receptor beta chains below, sequenced in a study of identical twins. TCRdb itself ran the 5' RACE reads through MiXCR, one entry per CDR3 protein. The sample has approximately 260,000 distinct CDR3 sequences; approximately 8.3% are singletons. These sequences were also reported in another study, on yellow fever vaccine responses in identical twins.

Material: CD8+ T cells sorted from blood. These receptors were taken from a woman under 30 in good health.

There are a few counts of this clonotype. The genes are TRBV24-1 and TRBJ2-5; no clear D. Germline V gene lookup returns CDR1 KGHDR and CDR2 SFDVKD. The CDR3 sequence is 17 residues long. V lost 0 bases and J 0 bases, leaving 13 bases between the germline ends. Here the CDR3 reads CATSDLRASGNQETQYF. CDR3 nucleotide sequence: TGTGCCACCAGTGATTTGCGGGCCTCAGGCAACCAAGAGACCCAGTACTTC.

This clonotype occurred many times. The CDR3 is CSATELAGGYEQYF. CDR3 coding DNA: TGCAGTGCTACAGAACTAGCGGGAGGATACGAGCAGTACTTC. V is TRBV20-1 and J is TRBJ2-7, with 12 positions matching TRBD2. The CDR3 extends over 14 amino acids. V was clipped by 4 bases and J by 4 bases; unmatched bases: 5. Germline CDR1 reads DFQATT; CDR2 reads SNEGSKA (reference sequence).

This clonotype was counted only a few times. The chain joins TRBV7-9 to TRBJ2-1; 9 nucleotides line up with TRBD1. CDR3 size: 17 residues. J lost 2 bases, V lost 5 bases, and 10 bases had no gene match. CDR1 is SEHNR, CDR2 FQNEAQ, per germline (reference sequence). DNA for the CDR3: TGTGCCAGCAGCCCAACCCCCGGGACAGGGACCTACAATGAGCAGTTCTTC. Protein sequence: CASSPTPGTGTYNEQFF.

This clonotype has at least ten counts. V is TRBV5-6 and J is TRBJ2-1; D might be TRBD2 (5 bases). CDR1 is SGHDT, CDR2 YYEEEE, per germline. V lost 0 bases and J lost 2, with 12 bases in between. The length of the CDR3 is 16 residues. The CDR3 DNA is TGTGCCAGCAGCTTGGCCGGCCAGACTACCTACAATGAGCAGTTCTTC. This gives the protein CASSLAGQTTYNEQFF.

This chain connects TRBV4-2 to TRBJ2-3, with 8 nucleotides matching TRBD2. Per germline, CDR1 LGHNA and CDR2 YNFKEQ. After removal of 0 bases from V and 1 base from J, the junction contained 3 bases not matched to a gene. The CDR3 length is 16 residues. CDR3 protein: CASSQDPTSGTDTQYF. CDR3 coding DNA: TGTGCCAGCAGCCAAGATCCGACTAGCGGCACAGATACGCAGTATTTT.

The rearrangement joins TRBV3-1 to TRBJ2-5; D unresolved. The CDR3 has 12 residues. Germline lookup yields CDR1 LGHDT and CDR2 YNNKEL (reference sequence). The V end was cut by 0 bases, the J end by 6 bases, with 5 bases between. CDR3 coding DNA: TGTGCCAGCAGCCAAGATGGGCAGACCCAGTACTTC. Its translation is CASSQDGQTQYF.

The chain uses TRBV6-2 or TRBV6-3 and TRBJ2-3; 8 bases fit TRBD2. Trimming took 5 bases from V and 1 from J; bases not matched to a gene: 11. Germline V gene lookup returns CDR1 MNHEY and CDR2 SVGEGT. The CDR3 loop spans 17 amino acids. As DNA, the CDR3 is TGTGCCAGCAGTCTCCTAGCGGGTGCGTCAGGCACAGATACGCAGTATTTT. This encodes CASSLLAGASGTDTQYF.

The V call is TRBV9, the J call TRBJ2-1; tentative D call: TRBD1 (5 bases). This CDR3 contains 13 residues. CDR1 SGDLS and CDR2 YYNGEE come from the germline V gene. V lost 3 bases to trimming and J lost 10 bases, with 14 bases between them. CDR3 coding DNA: TGTGCCAGCAGCGATGGGGTGGGGCGGGAGCAGTTCTTC. This codes for CASSDGVGREQFF.

The chain combines TRBV10-3 with TRBJ2-7, with a tentative D call TRBD2 (7 bases). In germline, CDR1 is ENHRY, CDR2 SYGVKD. The CDR3 is made up of 15 amino acids. Trimming shortened V by 4 bases and J by 3 bases, and 16 bases separated the two germline ends. CDR3 residues: CAISGRRGGRYEQYF. CDR3 nucleotides: TGTGCCATCAGTGGCCGTAGGGGGGGGCGCTACGAGCAGTACTTC.

This clonotype occurred a few times. The chain has TRBV7-2 and TRBJ2-7, with D perhaps TRBD1 or TRBD2 (7 bases each). The CDR3 covers 14 residues. V lost 3 bases, J lost 2 bases, and 11 bases lay in between. Germline values: CDR1 SGHTA, CDR2 FQGNSA. The CDR3 reads CASSFRGGTYEQYF. CDR3 DNA sequence: TGTGCCAGCAGCTTCAGGGGGGGTACCTACGAGCAGTACTTC.

The chain combines TRBV10-3 with TRBJ1-5; 7 nucleotides agree with TRBD1. V dropped 8 bases and J dropped 7; count of bases not matched to a gene: 8. From germline, CDR1 is ENHRY and CDR2 SYGVKD. CDR3 size: 13 residues. The CDR3 is CAIQGGWRQPQHF. In DNA form, the CDR3 reads TGTGCCATCCAAGGGGGCTGGCGACAGCCCCAGCATTTT.

This clonotype was counted ten times or more. The chain uses TRBV9 and TRBJ2-7, with 8 bases lining up with TRBD2. In germline, CDR1 is SGDLS, CDR2 YYNGEE. The CDR3 has 14 residues. The junction had 4 bases not matched to a gene; V was cut back by 4 bases and J by 1 base. DNA of the CDR3: TGTGCCAGCAGCTCGGGACTAGGTTCCTACGAGCAGTACTTC. Translated: CASSSGLGSYEQYF.

V usage is TRBV27 and J usage is TRBJ2-3, with D unresolved. The V gene lost 7 bases and the J gene lost 4 bases, with 15 bases spanning the gap. Germline V gene data show CDR1 as MNHEY and CDR2 as SMNVEV (reference sequence). This CDR3 is 14 amino acids long. The CDR3 loop reads CASTPGPGPDTQYF. The CDR3 nucleotides read TGTGCCAGCACCCCCGGCCCCGGGCCAGATACGCAGTATTTT.

Notes on this clonotype: The germline gene is not matched at one end of the junction; a read error may be the cause. The J gene is TRBJ1-1, the V gene TRBV2, with 8 bases that match TRBD1. There are 13 residues in the CDR3. The germline CDR1 and CDR2 sequences are SNHLY and FYNNEI. The CDR3 is CARGQVMNTEVFF. CDR3 DNA: TGTGCCAGGGGACAGGTAATGAACACTGAAGTTTTCTTT.

This clonotype showed up just a few times. The chain combines TRBV12-3 or TRBV12-4 with TRBJ2-5; D may match TRBD1 or TRBD2 (5 bases each). The ends were cut back, 1 base at V and 5 bases at J, with 11 bases in the middle. This CDR3 is built from 14 residues. This chain's CDR3 is CASSLVGVTETQYF. The CDR3 bases are TGTGCCAGCAGTTTAGTGGGGGTTACGGAGACCCAGTACTTC.

This clonotype was found many times. This chain connects TRBV3-1 to TRBJ1-4; unclear D gene. The CDR3 covers 15 residues. V was trimmed by 3 bases and J by 2 bases, leaving 10 bases between them. Germline CDR1 and CDR2: LGHDT and YNNKEL (reference sequence). In DNA form, the CDR3 reads TGTGCCAGCAGCCAGGATGCGGGGACTAATGAAAAACTGTTTTTT. Protein: CASSQDAGTNEKLFF.

Turning to this clonotype: Compared with germline, one end of the junction differs, possibly owing to a read error. The chain is built from TRBV6-5 and TRBJ2-1, with 14 positions matching TRBD2. This CDR3 comprises 15 residues. Germline V gives CDR1 MNHEY, CDR2 SVGAGI. The CDR3 protein is CASSYGGLAGEGRVF. For the CDR3, the DNA is TGTGCCAGCAGTTACGGGGGACTAGCGGGAGAAGGTCGGGTCTTC.

V and J are TRBV29-1 and TRBJ2-1; 9 bases line up with TRBD2. Germline V lookup: CDR1 SQVTM, CDR2 ANQGSEA. The CDR3 has 19 residues. V shed 8 bases and J 0 bases; nucleotides not matched to a gene: 20. This CDR3 is CSLDGTASGKFYSYNEQFF. CDR3 nucleotides: TGCAGCCTCGATGGGACGGCTAGCGGGAAATTCTACTCCTACAATGAGCAGTTCTTC.

The table lists this clonotype with many counts. The chain combines TRBV12-3 or TRBV12-4 with TRBJ2-3, with 8 nucleotides matching TRBD1. V was pared by 4 bases and J by 3 bases, with 3 bases of the junction left unmatched. The CDR3 covers 14 residues. Here the CDR3 DNA reads TGTGCCAGCAGTTACAGGGGGATAACAGATACGCAGTATTTT. Encoded protein: CASSYRGITDTQYF.

CDR3 loop: CASGAGGFYNEQFF. CDR3 in DNA: TGCGCCAGTGGGGCAGGGGGATTCTACAATGAGCAGTTCTTC. This chain joins TRBV4-3 and TRBJ2-1; TRBD1 matches at 7 bases. Looked up from germline, CDR1 is LGHNA and CDR2 is YSLEER. J gave up 3 bases and V 9 bases, and 8 bases lay outside the gene matches. The length of the CDR3 is 14 residues.

The chain links TRBV2 to TRBJ2-3; D may be TRBD1 (6 bases). The length of the CDR3 is 12 residues. V gave up 9 bases and J gave up 2 bases, with 9 bases separating them. Germline CDR1 and CDR2: SNHLY and FYNNEI. Written as DNA, the CDR3 is TGTGCCAGGACAGGATACACAGATACGCAGTATTTT. Protein: CARTGYTDTQYF.

This clonotype showed up just a few times. The chain recombines TRBV29-1 with TRBJ2-1; 7 bases match TRBD2. V was pared by 5 bases and J by 4 bases, with 8 bases of the junction left unmatched. This CDR3 has 14 amino acids. Germline V gives CDR1 SQVTM, CDR2 ANQGSEA. The CDR3 coding sequence is TGCAGCGTTTCGGGAGGAAGGGGATACAATGAGCAGTTCTTC. Amino acids: CSVSGGRGYNEQFF.

In its sample, this clonotype was seen many times. The chain couples TRBV4-2 to TRBJ2-1; weak D call: TRBD2 (7 bases). The germline V gene encodes CDR1 LGHNA and CDR2 YNFKEQ. CDR3 length: 13 amino acids. Deletions cut 0 bases from V and 8 bases from J, with 8 bases between. CDR3 DNA sequence: TGTGCCAGCAGCCAAGAAGGGGGGGATGAGCAGTTCTTC. Its translation: CASSQEGGDEQFF.